The rows below give T cell receptor beta chains drawn from one sample of a study of blood T cell repertoires in COVID-19. Sequenced by immunoSEQ multiplex PCR; TCRdb stores in-frame clones only, minus some. The sample yields around 340,000 clones, 88% seen once. Input material: PBMCs or T cells enriched from blood (not recorded which). These TCRs come from a woman aged 25 to 39 who had been exposed to COVID-19. The CDR3 runs from the conserved cysteine through the conserved F or W. The order of the fields is J gene, V gene, D gene, clone size, CDR3 DNA, CDR3 protein. A D gene is named only where the DNA matches it firmly. The size of a clone is reported for some rows only, either as once, few or many, or as a class for expanded clones.

TRBJ2-1 TRBV11-2 TRBD2 - TGTGCCAGCAGCTTTACCCGACTAGCGGGAGTCTCCTACAATGAGCAGTTCTTC CASSFTRLAGVSYNEQFF
TRBJ1-2 TRBV5-6 - few TGTGCCAGCAGCTTGGTCGGGCAGGGAGGAAACCATGGCTACACCTTC CASSLVGQGGNHGYTF
TRBJ2-7 TRBV3-1/TRBV3-2 TRBD1 - TGTGCCAGCAGCCTGGACAGGGGCTACGAGCAGTACTTC CASSLDRGYEQYF
TRBJ2-2 TRBV5-4 TRBD1 - TGTGCCAGCAGACAGGGACAGGCTGACACCGGGGAGCTGTTTTTT CASRQGQADTGELFF
TRBJ2-3 TRBV28 TRBD2 - TGTGCCAGCAGTTACACTAGCGGGAGGGGTGATACGCAGTATTTT CASSYTSGRGDTQYF
TRBJ2-2 TRBV6-5 TRBD2 - TGTGCCAGCAGTTACATGGCGGGAGGGAGAACCGGGGAGCTGTTTTTT CASSYMAGGRTGELFF
TRBJ2-7 TRBV9 TRBD2 - TGTGCCAGCAGCGCAGGTCCCGGCCTTAGCGGGAGGGCCGAGAACGAGCAGTACTTC CASSAGPGLSGRAENEQYF
TRBJ2-2 TRBV6-6 - - TGTGCCAGCTTCGCAGTGCCCATAAGGAACACCGGGGAGCTGTTTTTT CASFAVPIRNTGELFF
TRBJ1-5 TRBV7-8 TRBD1 - TGTGCCAGCAGCCGGACAGGTAGCAATCAGCCCCAGCATTTT CASSRTGSNQPQHF
TRBJ2-7 TRBV28 TRBD1 once TGTGCCTCCAGGGGGACAGGGATTTACGAGCAGTACTTC CASRGTGIYEQYF
TRBJ1-5 TRBV6-5 TRBD1 - TGTGCCAGCAGCCCGGGACAGGGCAGTCAGCCCCAGCATTTT CASSPGQGSQPQHF
TRBJ2-7 TRBV19 - - TGTGCCAGTAGTATAAGTGCCCTCTTGGGAGGACTCCTCTACGAGCAGTACTTC CASSISALLGGLLYEQYF
TRBJ1-2 TRBV28 - - TGTGCCAGCAGCCGACAGTATGGCTACACCTTC CASSRQYGYTF
TRBJ1-1 TRBV27 - - TGTGCCAGCAGTCCCCTCGGGACCGCGGGGACTGAAGCTTTCTTT CASSPLGTAGTEAFF
TRBJ1-1 TRBV29-1 - - TGCAGCGTCCCCCTGGCAGGGGAAGCTTTCTTT CSVPLAGEAFF
TRBJ2-2 TRBV7-3 TRBD2 - TGTGCCAGCAGCTTAGGGACTAGAACCGGGGAGCTGTTTTTT CASSLGTRTGELFF
TRBJ1-1 TRBV28 - - TGTGCCAGCAGTCCCGGGGACATCCTGGGGGACACTGAAGCTTTCTTT CASSPGDILGDTEAFF
TRBJ2-3 TRBV10-3 TRBD1 - TGTGCCATCAGTGAGTCCAAGAGGACCGGGACAGACACAGATACGCAGTATTTT CAISESKRTGTDTDTQYF
TRBJ1-2 TRBV18 - few TGTGCCAGCTCACCCTCCCCTCGACAGGAGCTCTATGGCTACACCTTC CASSPSPRQELYGYTF
TRBJ2-1 TRBV19 - - TGTGCCAGTAGTAGTCCAGGGGAGAATTTTGGGTTGTTGGTTGACAATGAGCAGTTCTTC CASSSPGENFGLLVDNEQFF
TRBJ1-5 TRBV19 - - TGTGCCAGTAGTATCTTCCGGGGCAATCAGCCCCAGCATTTT CASSIFRGNQPQHF
TRBJ1-6 TRBV7-8 TRBD1 - TGTGCCAGCAGCGGTTCCGTCAGGGGGAGCTCCTATAATTCACCCCTCCACTTT CASSGSVRGSSYNSPLHF
TRBJ1-1 TRBV2 TRBD1 - TGTGCCAGCATGGGGCACAGGGGTCAGAACACTGAAGCTTTCTTT CASMGHRGQNTEAFF
TRBJ2-1 TRBV7-8 TRBD2 - TGTGCCAGCAGCTATAGCGGGAGCGCCTACAATGAGCAGTTCTTC CASSYSGSAYNEQFF
TRBJ1-2 TRBV3-1/TRBV3-2 - - TGTGCCAGCAGCCCAAGCTTCGGGTCTAACTATGGCTACACCTTC CASSPSFGSNYGYTF
TRBJ1-2 TRBV6-6 TRBD1 - TGTGCCAGCAGTTACGGGACAGGGGATACCTATGGCTACACCTTC CASSYGTGDTYGYTF
TRBJ2-7 TRBV18 TRBD2 - TGTGCCAGCTCACCGGCGGGAGGGCCTGGCGAGCAGTACTTC CASSPAGGPGEQYF
TRBJ1-2 TRBV16 - - TGTGCCAGCAGCCAGGGCACGAACTATGGCTACACCTTC CASSQGTNYGYTF
TRBJ1-3 TRBV19 - - TGTGCCAGTAGTATAACAGGGTCCCAAAGCACCATATATTTT CASSITGSQSTIYF
TRBJ2-6 TRBV9 TRBD1 - TGTGCCAGCAGCGTCGGACAGGGTGTAGTCGCCAACGTCCTGACTTTC CASSVGQGVVANVLTF
TRBJ2-2 TRBV7-7 - once TGTGCTAGCAGCCGGCACCCTGGGGGAGGCTCGAACACCGGGGAGCTGTTTTTT CASSRHPGGGSNTGELFF
TRBJ2-7 TRBV29-1 TRBD2 - TGCAGCGTTGAGCTAGCGGGAGGGACCTACGAGCAGTACTTC CSVELAGGTYEQYF
TRBJ2-5 TRBV5-1 TRBD2 - TGCGCCAGCACCGCCGGGGACTACACTAAAGAGACCCAGTACTTC CASTAGDYTKETQYF
TRBJ2-1 TRBV6-5 TRBD2 - TGTGCCAGCAGTTTAGCGGGGAGCTCCTACAATGAGCAGTTCTTC CASSLAGSSYNEQFF
TRBJ1-5 TRBV7-8 - - TGTGCCAGCAGCCCCTGGGAGGGCAATCAGCCCCAGCATTTT CASSPWEGNQPQHF
TRBJ2-6 TRBV4-1 - - TGCGCCAGCAGCCAAGAGGGACAACTCTCTGGGGCCAACGTCCTGACTTTC CASSQEGQLSGANVLTF
TRBJ2-6 TRBV6-5 - few TGTGCCAGCAGTTTACTCCCCTCTGGGGCCAACGTCCTGACTTTC CASSLLPSGANVLTF
TRBJ2-3 TRBV5-1 - - TGCGCCAGCAGCTTGAGGGGACATCCAGATACGCAGTATTTT CASSLRGHPDTQYF
TRBJ2-7 TRBV5-6 TRBD1 - TGTGCCAGCAGCTTACAGGGGGTCAACGAGCAGTACTTC CASSLQGVNEQYF
TRBJ1-1 TRBV5-1 TRBD1 - TGCGCCAGCAGCTTGGGGACAGGGGGCCTTGAGGCTTTCTTT CASSLGTGGLEAFF
TRBJ1-1 TRBV9 - - TGTGCCAGCAGCGTAGATGGGGCGGATGAAGCTTTCTTT CASSVDGADEAFF
TRBJ2-5 TRBV3-1/TRBV3-2 TRBD2 - TGTGCCAGCAGCCAAGGGACTAGTCGCGAGACCCAGTACTTC CASSQGTSRETQYF
TRBJ1-3 TRBV14 TRBD1 once TGTGCCAGCAGCCAATTCCGCCTGACAGGGGGATCTGGAAACACCATATATTTT CASSQFRLTGGSGNTIYF
TRBJ2-1 TRBV19 - - TGTGCCAGTAGTAACTTCCGCCGGGACTACAATGAGCAGTTCTTC CASSNFRRDYNEQFF
TRBJ1-2 TRBV12-3/TRBV12-4 - once TGTGCCAGCAGCTATGGACAAAACTATGGCTACACCTTC CASSYGQNYGYTF
TRBJ2-1 TRBV4-2 TRBD2 once TGTGCCAGCAGCCAAGATCGGGGACTAGCGGTTTACAATGAGCAGTTCTTC CASSQDRGLAVYNEQFF
TRBJ1-2 TRBV4-2 - - TGTGCCAGCAGCCTAGGAGTCTATGGCTACACCTTC CASSLGVYGYTF
TRBJ1-2 TRBV3-1/TRBV3-2 TRBD1 - TGTGCCAGCAGCCCTTGGGACAGGAACTATGGCTACACCTTC CASSPWDRNYGYTF
TRBJ1-5 TRBV10-1 - - TGCGCCAGCAGTGAGGGGGCCCAGCCCCAGCATTTT CASSEGAQPQHF
TRBJ1-1 TRBV7-9 - - TGTGCCAGTTCATTAGGGGGGGCGAGGAACACTGAAGCTTTCTTT CASSLGGARNTEAFF